This is a list of T cell receptor beta chains from one sample in a study of blood T cell repertoires in COVID-19. Profiling relied on immunoSEQ multiplex PCR, and the TCRdb table lists in-frame clones only, not all of them. The table has 150,000 to 190,000 clones, around 83% seen once. Sequenced input: peripheral blood. Receptors originate from a woman aged 55-69 years with COVID-19, enrolled during active disease. The CDR3 runs from the conserved cysteine through the conserved F or W. The D gene is left open where the match is weak. Expanded clones get a size class; other rows say once, few or many, or leave the size out.

cdr3_aa	cdr3_nt	d_call	clone_size	v_call	j_call
CASTPRDLNYGYTF	TGTGCCAGCACGCCACGGGATTTAAACTATGGCTACACCTTC	.	.	TRBV6-5	TRBJ1-2
CASREQGRETQYF	TGTGCCAGCAGAGAACAGGGTAGAGAGACCCAGTACTTC	.	few	TRBV11-2	TRBJ2-5
CASSLGGDGYNSPLHF	TGTGCCAGCAGCTTAGGGGGGGACGGTTATAATTCACCCCTCCACTTT	.	few	TRBV9	TRBJ1-6
CASTRDRTMNTEAFF	TGTGCCAGCACCAGGGACAGGACAATGAACACTGAAGCTTTCTTT	TRBD1	.	TRBV2	TRBJ1-1
CASRAGIIPYGYTF	TGTGCCAGCAGGGCAGGGATAATCCCCTATGGCTACACCTTC	.	.	TRBV6-5	TRBJ1-2
CASKSSSETQYF	TGTGCCAGCAAGAGTTCAAGCGAGACCCAGTACTTC	.	.	TRBV7-3	TRBJ2-5
CASSPGTGGAESYGYTF	TGTGCCAGCTCACCCGGGACAGGGGGCGCAGAGAGCTATGGCTACACCTTC	.	.	TRBV21-1	TRBJ1-2
CASSELAKANTGELFF	TGTGCCAGCAGCGAGTTAGCGAAGGCGAACACCGGGGAGCTGTTTTTT	.	.	TRBV9	TRBJ2-2
CASSVELGTGVGNIQYF	TGTGCCAGCAGCGTAGAGCTGGGGACAGGGGTCGGAAACATTCAGTACTTC	TRBD1	.	TRBV9	TRBJ2-4
CASSTMGAGNTEAFF	TGTGCCAGTAGTACAATGGGCGCGGGAAACACTGAAGCTTTCTTT	.	.	TRBV19	TRBJ1-1
CASRDSFNQPQHF	TGTGCCAGCCGGGACAGCTTCAATCAGCCCCAGCATTTT	TRBD1	.	TRBV2	TRBJ1-5
CASSLALPSGQETQYF	TGTGCCAGCAGCTTAGCCCTCCCGAGCGGGCAAGAGACCCAGTACTTC	.	.	TRBV7-9	TRBJ2-5
CASSSLAGARDTQYF	TGCGCCAGCAGCTCATTAGCGGGAGCGAGAGATACGCAGTATTTT	TRBD2	.	TRBV5-1	TRBJ2-3
CASSGQGGSYNEQFF	TGTGCCAGCAGTGGACAGGGAGGTTCCTACAATGAGCAGTTCTTC	.	.	TRBV2	TRBJ2-1
CASSTGLKNTEAFF	TGTGCCAGTAGTACGGGACTCAAGAACACTGAAGCTTTCTTT	.	.	TRBV19	TRBJ1-1
CASSLQGAQGYTF	TGTGCCAGCAGTCTACAGGGCGCGCAGGGCTACACCTTC	.	.	TRBV6-5	TRBJ1-2
CASRVSGTGHGYTF	TGTGCCAGTAGGGTCTCTGGGACAGGGCATGGCTACACCTTC	TRBD1	.	TRBV19	TRBJ1-2
CASSQAPDRDLRRFF	TGTGCCAGCAGCCAAGCGCCGGACAGGGACCTTCGGAGGTTCTTC	TRBD1	.	TRBV3-1/TRBV3-2	TRBJ2-1
CASTPARGRAGNGELFF	TGTGCCAGTACCCCGGCGCGTGGGAGGGCCGGTAACGGGGAGCTGTTTTTT	TRBD2	.	TRBV19	TRBJ2-2
CASSFTTLGGGNEQFF	TGTGCCAGCAGCTTCACTACCTTGGGAGGGGGCAATGAGCAGTTCTTC	.	.	TRBV5-6	TRBJ2-1
CASRKEASSYEQYF	TGCGCCAGCAGGAAGGAGGCAAGCTCCTACGAGCAGTACTTC	.	few	TRBV5-1	TRBJ2-7
CATSRVRGGSSYNEQFF	TGTGCCACCAGCAGAGTTAGAGGAGGGAGCTCCTACAATGAGCAGTTCTTC	.	.	TRBV15	TRBJ2-1
CASSQRTSGSNNEQFF	TGTGCCAGCAGCCAAAGGACTAGCGGGAGCAACAATGAGCAGTTCTTC	TRBD2	once	TRBV13	TRBJ2-1
CAWSAGYSNQPQHF	TGTGCCTGGAGCGCCGGGTATAGCAATCAGCCCCAGCATTTT	.	.	TRBV30	TRBJ1-5
CASSLLSGGNTEAFF	TGTGCCAGCAGCTTATTGTCCGGGGGGAACACTGAAGCTTTCTTT	.	.	TRBV7-9	TRBJ1-1
CASSHRTGNTIYF	TGTGCCAGCAGCCATCGCACAGGGAACACCATATATTTT	.	.	TRBV3-1/TRBV3-2	TRBJ1-3
CASGLARTGNQPQHF	TGTGCTAGTGGTTTAGCTCGGACAGGGAATCAGCCCCAGCATTTT	TRBD1	.	TRBV12-5	TRBJ1-5
CASSVVAGGSDTQYF	TGCGCCAGCAGTGTGGTAGCGGGGGGGTCAGATACGCAGTATTTT	TRBD2	once	TRBV5-1	TRBJ2-3
CASSQERAGLGYGYTF	TGTGCCAGCAGCCAAGAACGGGCAGGGCTCGGCTATGGCTACACCTTC	.	.	TRBV3-1/TRBV3-2	TRBJ1-2
CASSSRTRLRETQYF	TGTGCCAGTAGTTCCCGGACTAGGCTACGGGAGACCCAGTACTTC	TRBD2	.	TRBV19	TRBJ2-5
CASSLERGQSGYTF	TGTGCCAGCAGCTTAGAGCGGGGCCAGTCAGGCTACACCTTC	.	.	TRBV11-2	TRBJ1-2
CASSKTLAGDYNEQFF	TGTGCCAGTAGTAAAACCCTAGCGGGGGACTACAATGAGCAGTTCTTC	TRBD2	.	TRBV19	TRBJ2-1
CASSSLLATYEQYF	TGTGCCAGCAGTTCGCTCCTAGCGACCTACGAGCAGTACTTC	.	.	TRBV6-5	TRBJ2-7
CASRSPRVAGGRTGELFF	TGTGCCAGCCGCTCTCCGAGGGTGGCAGGGGGCAGGACCGGGGAGCTGTTTTTT	TRBD1	.	TRBV7-9	TRBJ2-2
CASRGTGFKEKLFF	TGTGCCAGCCGTGGGACAGGGTTTAAGGAAAAACTGTTTTTT	TRBD1	.	TRBV14	TRBJ1-4
CASSPTKSRGTEAFF	TGTGCCAGTAGTCCAACGAAATCGAGAGGGACTGAAGCTTTCTTT	.	few	TRBV19	TRBJ1-1
CASRDRGRGYTF	TGTGCCTCCCGGGACAGGGGCCGTGGCTACACCTTC	TRBD1	.	TRBV6-5	TRBJ1-2
CASSYSQTGEKLFF	TGTGCCAGCAGTTACTCACAGACAGGTGAAAAACTGTTTTTT	.	.	TRBV6-5	TRBJ1-4
CASRWTAANTGELFF	TGTGCCAGCAGGTGGACAGCAGCGAACACCGGGGAGCTGTTTTTT	.	.	TRBV2	TRBJ2-2
CASSRGLAHTGELFF	TGTGCCAGCAGCAGAGGACTAGCTCACACCGGGGAGCTGTTTTTT	TRBD2	.	TRBV7-3	TRBJ2-2
CASSERRGVSHNEQFF	TGTGCCAGCAGTGAACGGCGGGGAGTTTCCCACAATGAGCAGTTCTTC	.	once	TRBV6-4	TRBJ2-1
CASSFGTGYQGGELFF	TGCGCCAGCAGCTTCGGGACTGGCTATCAAGGCGGGGAGCTGTTTTTT	.	once	TRBV5-1	TRBJ2-2
CASGNRVGYYEQYF	TGTGCTAGTGGCAACAGGGTAGGGTACTACGAGCAGTACTTC	.	.	TRBV12-5	TRBJ2-7
CASSVRQENQPQHF	TGTGCCAGCAGCGTCAGGCAGGAAAATCAGCCCCAGCATTTT	.	once	TRBV6-5	TRBJ1-5
CASSPSGTYGYTF	TGTGCCAGCTCACCATCGGGAACCTATGGCTACACCTTC	.	.	TRBV18	TRBJ1-2
CASSPGVGNQPQHF	TGTGCCAGCAGCCCCGGAGTTGGGAATCAGCCCCAGCATTTT	.	.	TRBV3-1/TRBV3-2	TRBJ1-5
CASSPSVRQPQHF	TGTGCCAGTAGTCCCTCGGTACGTCAGCCCCAGCATTTT	.	.	TRBV19	TRBJ1-5
CASSLDRLSPLHF	TGTGCCAGCAGCTTAGACAGGCTATCACCCCTCCACTTT	.	few	TRBV7-2	TRBJ1-6
CASSLNSPGNTEAFF	TGTGCCAGCAGCTTAAACTCCCCAGGGAACACTGAAGCTTTCTTT	.	.	TRBV7-3	TRBJ1-1
CASSFAEGTGRTPLHF	TGTGCCAGCAGCTTCGCGGAGGGGACAGGGAGGACACCCCTCCACTTT	TRBD1	.	TRBV7-9	TRBJ1-6
CASRSTGAYNSPLHF	TGTGCCAGCAGGTCGACAGGAGCCTATAATTCACCCCTCCACTTT	.	.	TRBV6-5	TRBJ1-6
CASQRQKNTEAFF	TGTGCCAGTCAGAGACAGAAAAACACTGAAGCTTTCTTT	.	.	TRBV2	TRBJ1-1
CASSTSSGNTIYF	TGTGCCAGCAGCACAAGCTCTGGAAACACCATATATTTT	.	.	TRBV2	TRBJ1-3
CASSGGASGRNTQYF	TGTGCCAGCAGTGGGGGAGCTAGCGGGAGAAATACGCAGTATTTT	TRBD2	.	TRBV2	TRBJ2-3
CSVPGTGHYGYTF	TGCAGCGTACCCGGGACAGGACACTATGGCTACACCTTC	TRBD1	.	TRBV29-1	TRBJ1-2